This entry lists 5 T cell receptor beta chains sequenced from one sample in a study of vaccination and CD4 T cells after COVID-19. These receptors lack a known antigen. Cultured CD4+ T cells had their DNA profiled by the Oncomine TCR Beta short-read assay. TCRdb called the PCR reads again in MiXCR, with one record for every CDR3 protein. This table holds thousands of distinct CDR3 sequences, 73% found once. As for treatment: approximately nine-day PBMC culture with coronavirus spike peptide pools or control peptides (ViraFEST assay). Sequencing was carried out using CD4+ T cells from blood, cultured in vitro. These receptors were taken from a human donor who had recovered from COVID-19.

CDR3 nucleotide sequence: TGTGCCACCAGCAGAGAAACCCTCAGGGGGCGCACCTACAATGAGCAGTTCTTC. Encoded protein: CATSRETLRGRTYNEQFF. V gene TRBV15 combines with J gene TRBJ2-1; 8 positions match TRBD1. The V gene's germline CDR1 is LNHNV and CDR2 YYDKDF (reference sequence). J was trimmed by 2 bases and V by 0 bases; bases with no gene match: 9. This CDR3 is 18 amino acids long.

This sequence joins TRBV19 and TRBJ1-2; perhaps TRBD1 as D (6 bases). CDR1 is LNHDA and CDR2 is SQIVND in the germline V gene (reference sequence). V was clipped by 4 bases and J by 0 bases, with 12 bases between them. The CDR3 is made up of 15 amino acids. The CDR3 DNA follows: TGTGCCAGTAGTAAGTACAGGACAGCTAACTATGGCTACACCTTC. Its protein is CASSKYRTANYGYTF.

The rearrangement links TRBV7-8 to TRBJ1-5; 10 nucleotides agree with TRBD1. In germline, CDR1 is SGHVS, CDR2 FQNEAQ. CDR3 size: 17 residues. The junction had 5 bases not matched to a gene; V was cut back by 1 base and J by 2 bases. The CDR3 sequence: CASSLVRTGGGNQPQHF. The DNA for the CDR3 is TGTGCCAGCAGCTTAGTGAGGACAGGGGGAGGCAATCAGCCCCAGCATTTT.

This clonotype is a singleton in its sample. CDR3 nucleotide sequence: TGTGCCAGCAGTGCCACATCTGGAGCTTTCTTT. Protein product: CASSATSGAFF. The chain employs TRBV6-1 and TRBJ1-1; D is uncertain. Germline loops: CDR1 MNHNS, CDR2 SASEGT. The CDR3 is made up of 11 amino acids. Trimming cost V 4 bases and J 10 bases, with 10 bases left between them.

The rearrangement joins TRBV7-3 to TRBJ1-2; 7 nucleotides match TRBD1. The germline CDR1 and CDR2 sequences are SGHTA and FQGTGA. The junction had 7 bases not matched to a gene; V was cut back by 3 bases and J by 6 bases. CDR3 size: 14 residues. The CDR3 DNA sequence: TGTGCCAGCAGCTTGGCAGGGGGGATCGATGGCTACACCTTC. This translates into CASSLAGGIDGYTF.